These T cell receptor beta chains were read from a single sample in a study of T cell repertoires in cytomegalovirus infection. TCRdb ran MiXCR on the reads and lists one entry per CDR3 protein. The table records 480,000 or so distinct CDR3 sequences, around 11% of them present only once. Input material: PBMCs. These receptors were collected from a human donor in good health (CMV status not recorded). Some clones in this sample may be carry-over from other donors' samples. Each CDR3 is given with its conserved first and last residue. A D gene is named only where the DNA matches it firmly. Clone size is given for some rows only: seen once, a few or many times, or a class if the clone is expanded.

V gene	clone size	D gene	J gene	CDR3 length	CDR3 protein	CDR3 DNA
TRBV28	many	.	TRBJ2-5	15	CAIGKRVPYQETQYF	TGTGCCATCGGAAAGCGGGTGCCCTACCAAGAGACCCAGTACTTC
TRBV20-1	.	.	TRBJ1-6	15	CSARAEAKYNSPLHF	TGCAGTGCTAGGGCCGAGGCCAAGTATAATTCACCCCTCCACTTT
TRBV29-1	.	.	TRBJ1-2	14	CSVESTTPPGGYTF	TGCAGCGTTGAATCGACGACACCCCCAGGAGGCTACACCTTC
TRBV28	.	.	TRBJ1-5	12	CASSLLSQPQHF	TGTGCCAGCAGTCTTCTGTCTCAGCCCCAGCATTTT
TRBV7-2	many	.	TRBJ2-7	14	CASSSPGGGVEQYF	TGTGCCAGCAGCTCCCCGGGTGGCGGGGTCGAGCAGTACTTC
TRBV7-9	many	.	TRBJ1-1	15	CASSLTGGANTEAFF	TGTGCCAGCAGCTTAACGGGCGGGGCGAACACTGAAGCTTTCTTT
TRBV27	once	.	TRBJ2-3	15	CASSSRAAITDTQYF	TGTGCCAGCAGTTCGCGGGCCGCCATCACAGATACGCAGTATTTT
TRBV2	few	TRBD2	TRBJ2-1	18	CASKKTWLAGGGHNEQFF	TGTGCCAGCAAAAAGACGTGGCTAGCGGGAGGGGGCCACAATGAGCAGTTCTTC
TRBV27	many	.	TRBJ2-5	14	CASSQNRVRETQYF	TGTGCCAGCAGTCAAAACAGGGTTAGAGAGACCCAGTACTTC
TRBV18	many	TRBD1	TRBJ2-1	15	CASSLGQGGNNEQFF	TGTGCCAGCTCATTAGGACAGGGAGGAAACAATGAGCAGTTCTTC
TRBV5-1	.	.	TRBJ2-1	18	CASTPSPASGARGNEQFF	TGCGCCAGCACCCCCTCCCCCGCGTCTGGAGCAAGAGGCAATGAGCAGTTCTTC
TRBV12-3/TRBV12-4	many	.	TRBJ1-2	14	CASSFWQSNYGYTF	TGTGCCAGCAGTTTCTGGCAATCTAACTATGGCTACACCTTC
TRBV5-6	.	.	TRBJ1-1	14	CASSSSGWNTEAFF	TGTGCCAGCAGCTCTTCGGGGTGGAACACTGAAGCTTTCTTT
TRBV5-1	few	.	TRBJ2-5	16	CASRYSGYLSQETQYF	TGCGCCAGCAGATACAGTGGGTACCTTTCCCAAGAGACCCAGTACTTC
TRBV20-1	many	.	TRBJ2-7	13	CSASDSSSYEQYF	TGCAGTGCTTCAGACAGTAGCTCCTACGAGCAGTACTTC
TRBV12-3/TRBV12-4	many	.	TRBJ2-5	14	CASSPGLASETQYF	TGTGCCAGCAGTCCAGGACTCGCCTCGGAGACCCAGTACTTC
TRBV28	many	.	TRBJ2-3	13	CAGGGGGADTQYF	TGTGCCGGCGGAGGTGGTGGAGCAGATACGCAGTATTTT
TRBV14	.	TRBD1	TRBJ2-2	20	CASSHRQGALGRLNTGELFF	TGTGCCAGCAGCCATCGACAGGGGGCACTTGGCCGATTAAACACCGGGGAGCTGTTTTTT
TRBV7-9	few	TRBD2	TRBJ2-5	19	CASRIIRPVGGRGRETQYF	TGTGCCAGCAGAATTATAAGGCCCGTTGGCGGGAGAGGTCGAGAGACCCAGTACTTC
TRBV7-7	.	.	TRBJ2-1	14	CASSFQIGVTEQFF	TGTGCTAGCAGCTTTCAGATCGGAGTTACTGAGCAGTTCTTC
TRBV14	few	TRBD2	TRBJ2-1	16	CASSQDTLAGVLEQFF	TGTGCCAGCAGCCAAGATACCCTAGCGGGAGTTCTTGAGCAGTTCTTC
TRBV7-8	many	.	TRBJ2-3	15	CASSGRGVRGDTQYF	TGTGCCAGCAGCGGCCGCGGAGTGAGAGGAGATACGCAGTATTTT